This record looks at one TCR beta chain sequence and its context. This specimen comes from a study of shared T cell receptors in the human thymus. TCRdb's copy holds only in-frame clones and misses some; the assay was immunoSEQ multiplex PCR. The sample consists of around 340,000 clones, approximately 95% of them appearing once. The CDR3 extends over 15 amino acids. V lost 6 bases and J 0 bases, leaving 12 bases between the germline ends. Germline V gene data show CDR1 as MDHEN and CDR2 as SYDVKM. The source is a human donor. The V gene is TRBV28, the J gene TRBJ1-3, with D tentatively TRBD1 (5 bases). The sample was thymocytes. The CDR3 region is CASRAGPLSGNTIYF. CDR3 bases: TGTGCCAGCAGGGCGGGGCCCCTCTCTGGAAACACCATATATTTT.